The text below deals with one TCR beta chain. What it recognizes is unknown. The ends lost 0 bases at V and 4 bases at J; junction bases unmatched: 5. The length of the CDR3 is 16 residues. Looked up from germline, CDR1 is LGHNA and CDR2 is YNFKEQ. The protocol was immunoSEQ multiplex PCR, while the TCRdb copy is restricted to in-frame clones and leaves out a portion. The sample consists of around 67,000 clones, under 90% of them appearing once. The data were taken from a study of graft-versus-host responses after intestinal transplantation. Study overall: Induction using anti-thymocyte globulin, followed by tacrolimus and steroids for approximately three years, was given to all recipients. Overall study findings and caveats: Where graft-donor T cell macrochimerism was present, patients had high graft-versus-host to host-versus-graft clonal ratios in allografts.

The chain links TRBV4-2 to TRBJ2-2, with 7 bases fitting TRBD1. The sequenced sample was unstimulated CD4+ T cells sorted from spleen or lymph node cells, obtained before transplant. The TCR was taken from a human donor who was the organ donor for an intestinal transplant. As DNA, the CDR3 is TGTGCCAGCAGCCAAGATCGACAGGGAAGCACCGGGGAGCTGTTTTTT. It is translated as CASSQDRQGSTGELFF.